This T cell receptor beta chain was sequenced during a study of blood T cell repertoires in COVID-19. Overall study: Material from acute and convalescent COVID-19 was sourced from the United States, Italy and Spain.

The CDR3 has 18 residues. V was clipped by 4 bases and J by 0 bases; unmatched bases: 12. Per germline, CDR1 SGHNT and CDR2 YENEEA. Methods used by the authors: Amplification of reference gene primers provided the estimated nucleated cell counts. Assay: immunoSEQ multiplex PCR; the TCRdb copy retains only in-frame clones and omits some. That table gives V, J and clone size, and the DNA gave D and trimming. Of over 250,000 clones detected, approximately 90% appear once; the ten largest clones hold just under 1%. Sequenced: peripheral blood. The chain has TRBV11-3 and TRBJ2-7; the match to TRBD2 covers 10 bases. This TCR came from a middle-aged woman who had recovered from COVID-19. The CDR3 loop reads CASSYTHGLAASSYEQYF. The DNA of the CDR3 is TGTGCCAGCAGCTACACTCATGGACTAGCGGCGAGCTCCTACGAGCAGTACTTC.